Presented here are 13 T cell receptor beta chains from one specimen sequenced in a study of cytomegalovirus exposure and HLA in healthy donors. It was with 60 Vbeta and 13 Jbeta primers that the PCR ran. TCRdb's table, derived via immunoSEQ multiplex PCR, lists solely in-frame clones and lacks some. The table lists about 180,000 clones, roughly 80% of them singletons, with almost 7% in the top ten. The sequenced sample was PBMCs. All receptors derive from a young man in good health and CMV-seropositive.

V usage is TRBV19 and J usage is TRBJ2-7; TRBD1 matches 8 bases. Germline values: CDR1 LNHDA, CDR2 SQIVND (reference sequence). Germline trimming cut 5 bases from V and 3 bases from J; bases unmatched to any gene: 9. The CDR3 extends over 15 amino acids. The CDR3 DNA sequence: TGTGCCAGTAGTCCTACCGGGACAGGTGACTACGAGCAGTACTTC. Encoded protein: CASSPTGTGDYEQYF.

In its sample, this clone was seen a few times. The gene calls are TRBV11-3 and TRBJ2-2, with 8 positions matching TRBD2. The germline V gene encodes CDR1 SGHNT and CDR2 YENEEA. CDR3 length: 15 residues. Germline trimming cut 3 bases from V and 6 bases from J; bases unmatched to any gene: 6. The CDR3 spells CASSFSGGPAGELFF. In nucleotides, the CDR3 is TGTGCCAGCAGCTTTTCGGGGGGGCCTGCCGGGGAGCTGTTTTTT.

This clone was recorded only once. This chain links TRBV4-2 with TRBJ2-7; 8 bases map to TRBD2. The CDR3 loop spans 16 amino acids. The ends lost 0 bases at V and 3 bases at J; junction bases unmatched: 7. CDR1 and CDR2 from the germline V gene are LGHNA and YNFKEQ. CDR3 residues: CASSQESSGSFYEQYF. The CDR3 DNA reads TGTGCCAGCAGCCAAGAATCGAGCGGGAGTTTCTACGAGCAGTACTTC.

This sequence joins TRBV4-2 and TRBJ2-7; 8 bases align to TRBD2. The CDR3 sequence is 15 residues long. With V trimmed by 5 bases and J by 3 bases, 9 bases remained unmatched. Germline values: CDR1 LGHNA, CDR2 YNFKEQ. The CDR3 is CASSSPEREIYEQYF. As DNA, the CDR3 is TGTGCCAGCAGCTCCCCGGAGCGGGAGATCTACGAGCAGTACTTC.

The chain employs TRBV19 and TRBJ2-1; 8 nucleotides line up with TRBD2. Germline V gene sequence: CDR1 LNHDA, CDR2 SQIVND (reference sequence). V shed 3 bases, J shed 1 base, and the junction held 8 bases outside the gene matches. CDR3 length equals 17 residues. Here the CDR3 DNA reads TGTGCCAGTAGTATTATAAGCGGGAGAGATTCCTACAATGAGCAGTTCTTC. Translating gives CASSIISGRDSYNEQFF.

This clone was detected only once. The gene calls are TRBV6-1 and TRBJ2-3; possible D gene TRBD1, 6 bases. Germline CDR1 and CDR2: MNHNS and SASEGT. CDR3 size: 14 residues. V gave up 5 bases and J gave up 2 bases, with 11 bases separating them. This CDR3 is CASSYQGYTDTQYF. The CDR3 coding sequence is TGTGCCAGCAGTTATCAGGGGTACACAGATACGCAGTATTTT.

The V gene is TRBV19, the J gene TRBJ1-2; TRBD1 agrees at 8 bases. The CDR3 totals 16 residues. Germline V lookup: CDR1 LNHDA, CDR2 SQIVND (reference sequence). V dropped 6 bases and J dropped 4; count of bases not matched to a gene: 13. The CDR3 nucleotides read TGTGCCAGTAGCCAAATCCGGGACAGGCTATTCTATGGCTACACCTTC. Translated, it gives CASSQIRDRLFYGYTF.

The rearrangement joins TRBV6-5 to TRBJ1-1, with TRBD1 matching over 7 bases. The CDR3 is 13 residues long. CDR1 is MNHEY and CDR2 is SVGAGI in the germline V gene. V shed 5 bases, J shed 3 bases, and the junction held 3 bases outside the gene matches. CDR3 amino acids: CASSVRGYTEAFF. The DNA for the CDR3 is TGTGCCAGCAGTGTCAGGGGGTACACTGAAGCTTTCTTT.

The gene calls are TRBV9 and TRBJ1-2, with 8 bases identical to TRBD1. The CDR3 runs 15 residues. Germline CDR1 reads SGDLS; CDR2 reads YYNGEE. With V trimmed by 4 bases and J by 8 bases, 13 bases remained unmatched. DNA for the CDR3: TGTGCCAGCAGCCTTGGACAGGGAGCGTCTGAGGGCTACACCTTC. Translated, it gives CASSLGQGASEGYTF. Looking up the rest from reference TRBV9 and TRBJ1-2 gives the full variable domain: DSGVTQTPKHLITATGQRVTLRCSPRSGDLSVYWYQQSLDQGLQFLIQYYNGEERAKGNILERFSAQQFPDLHSELNLSSLELGDSALYFCASSLGQGASEGYTFGSGTRLTVV.

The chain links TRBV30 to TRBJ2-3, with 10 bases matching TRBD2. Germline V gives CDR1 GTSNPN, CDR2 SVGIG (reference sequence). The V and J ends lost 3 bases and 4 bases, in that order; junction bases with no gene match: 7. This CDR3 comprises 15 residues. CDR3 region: CAWSVSGGGPDTQYF. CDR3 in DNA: TGTGCCTGGAGCGTAAGCGGGGGGGGGCCAGATACGCAGTATTTT.

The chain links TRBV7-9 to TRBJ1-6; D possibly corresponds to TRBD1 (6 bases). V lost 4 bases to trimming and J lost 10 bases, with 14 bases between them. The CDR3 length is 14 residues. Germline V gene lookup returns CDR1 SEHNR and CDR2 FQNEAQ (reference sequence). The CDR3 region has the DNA TGTGCCAGCAGCTCGGACAGTTCCCGGTCACCCCTCCACTTT. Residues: CASSSDSSRSPLHF. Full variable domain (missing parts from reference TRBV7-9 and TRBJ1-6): DTGVSQNPRHKITKRGQNVTFRCDPISEHNRLYWYRQTLGQGPEFLTYFQNEAQLEKSRLLSDRFSAERPKGSFSTLEIQRTEQGDSAMYLCASSSDSSRSPLHFGNGTRLTVT.

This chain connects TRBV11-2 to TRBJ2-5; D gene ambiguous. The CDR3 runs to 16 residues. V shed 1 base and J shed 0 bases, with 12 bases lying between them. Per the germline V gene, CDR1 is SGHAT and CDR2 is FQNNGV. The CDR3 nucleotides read TGTGCCAGCAGCTTAGGAGCTTTGGTCAACCAAGAGACCCAGTACTTC. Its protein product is CASSLGALVNQETQYF.

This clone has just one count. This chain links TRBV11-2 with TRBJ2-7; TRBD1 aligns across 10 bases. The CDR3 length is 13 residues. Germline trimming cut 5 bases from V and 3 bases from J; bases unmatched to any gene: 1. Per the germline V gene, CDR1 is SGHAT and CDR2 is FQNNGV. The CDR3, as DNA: TGTGCCAGCAGCCGGGACAGGGGCTACGAGCAGTACTTC. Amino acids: CASSRDRGYEQYF.